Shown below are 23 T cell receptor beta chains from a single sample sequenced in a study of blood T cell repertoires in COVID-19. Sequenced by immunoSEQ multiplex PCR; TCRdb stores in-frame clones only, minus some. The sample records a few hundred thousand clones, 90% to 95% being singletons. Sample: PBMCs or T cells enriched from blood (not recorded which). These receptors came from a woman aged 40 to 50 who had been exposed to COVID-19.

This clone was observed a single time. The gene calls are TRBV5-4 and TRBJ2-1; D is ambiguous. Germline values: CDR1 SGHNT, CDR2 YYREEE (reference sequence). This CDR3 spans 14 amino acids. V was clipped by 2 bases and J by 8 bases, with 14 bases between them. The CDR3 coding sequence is TGTGCCAGCAGCTTTTTGGGCAGGCCGGATGAGCAGTTCTTC. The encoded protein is CASSFLGRPDEQFF.

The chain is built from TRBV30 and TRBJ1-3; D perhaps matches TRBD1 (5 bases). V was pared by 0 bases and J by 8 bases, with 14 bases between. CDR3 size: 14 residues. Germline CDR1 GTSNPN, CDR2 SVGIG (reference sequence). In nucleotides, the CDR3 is TGTGCCTGGAGTGTTAGAATAGGGGTGGACACCATATATTTT. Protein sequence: CAWSVRIGVDTIYF.

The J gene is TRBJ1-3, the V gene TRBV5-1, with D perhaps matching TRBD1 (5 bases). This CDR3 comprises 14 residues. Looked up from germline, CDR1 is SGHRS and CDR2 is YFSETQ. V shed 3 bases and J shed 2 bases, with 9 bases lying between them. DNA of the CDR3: TGCGCCAGCAGCTCAACAGGTGCTGGAAACACCATATATTTT. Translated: CASSSTGAGNTIYF.

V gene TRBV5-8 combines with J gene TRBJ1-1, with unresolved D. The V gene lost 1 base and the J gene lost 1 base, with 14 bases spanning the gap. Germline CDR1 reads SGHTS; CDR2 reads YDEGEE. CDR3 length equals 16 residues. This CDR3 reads CASSLKQSRRNTEAFF. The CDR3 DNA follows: TGTGCCAGCAGCTTGAAACAGTCTCGTCGGAACACTGAAGCTTTCTTT. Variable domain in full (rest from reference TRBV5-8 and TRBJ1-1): EAGVTQSPTHLIKTRGQQATLRCSPISGHTSVYWYQQALGLGLQFLLWYDEGEERNRGNFPPRFSGRQFPNYSSELNVNALELEDSALYLCASSLKQSRRNTEAFFGQGTRLTVV.

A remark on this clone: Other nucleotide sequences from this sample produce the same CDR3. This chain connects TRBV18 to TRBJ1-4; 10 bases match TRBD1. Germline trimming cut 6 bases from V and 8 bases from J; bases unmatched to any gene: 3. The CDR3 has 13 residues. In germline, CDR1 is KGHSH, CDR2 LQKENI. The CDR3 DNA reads TGTGCCAGCTCCCCGGGACAGGGGGAAAAACTGTTTTTT. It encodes CASSPGQGEKLFF.

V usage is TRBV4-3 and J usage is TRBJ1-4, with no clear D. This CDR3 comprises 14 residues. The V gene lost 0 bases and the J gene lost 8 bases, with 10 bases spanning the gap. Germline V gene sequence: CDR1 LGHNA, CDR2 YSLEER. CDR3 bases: TGCGCCAGCAGCCAAGATTCGTCGGAGGAAAAACTGTTTTTT. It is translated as CASSQDSSEEKLFF.

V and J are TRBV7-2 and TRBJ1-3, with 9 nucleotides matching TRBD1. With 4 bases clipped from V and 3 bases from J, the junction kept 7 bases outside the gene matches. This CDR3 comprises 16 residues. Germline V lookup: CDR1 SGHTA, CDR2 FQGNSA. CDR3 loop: CASSSNRGLSGNTIYF. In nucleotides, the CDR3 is TGTGCCAGCAGCTCGAACAGGGGGCTAAGTGGAAACACCATATATTTT.

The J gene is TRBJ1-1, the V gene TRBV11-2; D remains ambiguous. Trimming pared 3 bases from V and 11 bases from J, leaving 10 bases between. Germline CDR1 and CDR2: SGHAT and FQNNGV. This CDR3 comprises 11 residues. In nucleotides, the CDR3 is TGTGCCAGCAGCTTTAGCTTTGAGGCTTTCTTT. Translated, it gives CASSFSFEAFF.

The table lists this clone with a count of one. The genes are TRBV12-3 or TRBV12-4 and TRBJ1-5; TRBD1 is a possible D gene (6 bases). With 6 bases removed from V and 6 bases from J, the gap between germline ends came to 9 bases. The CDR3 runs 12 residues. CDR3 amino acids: CASRSRGQPQHF. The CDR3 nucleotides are TGTGCCAGCAGGTCCAGGGGTCAGCCCCAGCATTTT.

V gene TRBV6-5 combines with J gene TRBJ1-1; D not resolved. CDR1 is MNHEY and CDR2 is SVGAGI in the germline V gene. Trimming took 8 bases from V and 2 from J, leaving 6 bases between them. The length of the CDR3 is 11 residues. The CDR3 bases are TGTGCCAGCCAGGAAAACACTGAAGCTTTCTTT. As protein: CASQENTEAFF.

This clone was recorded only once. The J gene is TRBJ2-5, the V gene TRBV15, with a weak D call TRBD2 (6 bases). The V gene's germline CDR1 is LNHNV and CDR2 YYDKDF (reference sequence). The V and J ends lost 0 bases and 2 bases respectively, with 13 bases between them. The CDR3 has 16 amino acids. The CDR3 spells CATSREEGTRQETQYF. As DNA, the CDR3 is TGTGCCACCAGCAGAGAGGAGGGGACCAGACAAGAGACCCAGTACTTC.

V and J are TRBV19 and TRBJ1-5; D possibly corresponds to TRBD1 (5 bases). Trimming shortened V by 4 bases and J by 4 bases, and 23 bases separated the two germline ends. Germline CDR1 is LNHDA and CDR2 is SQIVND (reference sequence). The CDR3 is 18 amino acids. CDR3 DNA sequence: TGTGCCAGTAGTACCGGGGAGGGACGGGGGAATTGGAATCAGCCCCAGCATTTT. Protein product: CASSTGEGRGNWNQPQHF.

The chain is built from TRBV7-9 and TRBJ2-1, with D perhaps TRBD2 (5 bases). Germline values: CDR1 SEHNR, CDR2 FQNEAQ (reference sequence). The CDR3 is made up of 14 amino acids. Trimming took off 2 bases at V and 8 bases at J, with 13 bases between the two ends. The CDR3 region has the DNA TGTGCCAGCAGCTTAAGAGGCCAGGACTATGAGCAGTTCTTC. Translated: CASSLRGQDYEQFF.

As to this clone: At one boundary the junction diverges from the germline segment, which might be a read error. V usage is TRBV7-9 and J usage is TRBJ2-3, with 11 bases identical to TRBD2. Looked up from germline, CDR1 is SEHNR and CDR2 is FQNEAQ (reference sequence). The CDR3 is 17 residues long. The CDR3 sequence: CASSLAGGSGVTDTQYF. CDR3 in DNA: TGTGCCAGCAGCCTAGCGGGGGGTAGCGGTGTCACAGATACGCAGTATTTT.

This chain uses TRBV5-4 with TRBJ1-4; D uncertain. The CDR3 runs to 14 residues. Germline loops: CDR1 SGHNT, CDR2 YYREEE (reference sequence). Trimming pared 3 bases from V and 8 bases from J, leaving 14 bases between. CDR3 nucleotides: TGTGCCAGCAGCTCGGCCGGAGGTGGGGAAAAACTGTTTTTT. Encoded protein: CASSSAGGGEKLFF.

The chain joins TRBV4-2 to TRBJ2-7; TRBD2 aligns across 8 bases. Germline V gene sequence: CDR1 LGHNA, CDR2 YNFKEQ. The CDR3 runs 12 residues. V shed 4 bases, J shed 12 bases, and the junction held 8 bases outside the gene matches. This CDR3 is CASSPNGGARYF. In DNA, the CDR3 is TGTGCCAGCAGCCCCAACGGGGGGGCCAGGTACTTC.

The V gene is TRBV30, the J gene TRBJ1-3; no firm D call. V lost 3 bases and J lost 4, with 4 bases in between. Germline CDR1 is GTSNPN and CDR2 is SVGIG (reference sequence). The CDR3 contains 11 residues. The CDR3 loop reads CAWSPGNTIYF. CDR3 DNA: TGTGCCTGGAGCCCGGGAAACACCATATATTTT.

CDR3 bases: TGTGCCAGCAGGAAACTAGCGGGCGAGGGCTACGAGCAGTACTTC. Translation gives CASRKLAGEGYEQYF. The chain has TRBV7-2 and TRBJ2-7; 9 bases fit TRBD2. From germline, CDR1 is SGHTA and CDR2 FQGNSA. The CDR3 totals 15 residues. Trimming removed 6 bases from V and 3 bases from J; junction bases left unmatched: 9. Based on the CDR3 plus reference TRBV7-2 and TRBJ2-7, the full variable domain is GAGVSQSPSNKVTEKGKDVELRCDPISGHTALYWYRQSLGQGLEFLIYFQGNSAPDKSGLPSDRFSAERTGGSVSTLTIQRTQQEDSAVYLCASRKLAGEGYEQYFGPGTRLTVT.

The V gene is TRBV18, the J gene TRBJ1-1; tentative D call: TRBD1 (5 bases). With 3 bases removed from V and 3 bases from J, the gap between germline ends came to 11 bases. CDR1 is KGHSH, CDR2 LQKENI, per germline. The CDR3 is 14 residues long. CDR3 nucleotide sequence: TGTGCCAGCTCACCGACAGAAGTATACACTGAAGCTTTCTTT. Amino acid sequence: CASSPTEVYTEAFF.

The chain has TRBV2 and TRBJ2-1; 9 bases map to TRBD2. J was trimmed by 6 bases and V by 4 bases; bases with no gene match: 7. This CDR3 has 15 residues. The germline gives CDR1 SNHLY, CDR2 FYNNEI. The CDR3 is CASSGERGALNEQFF. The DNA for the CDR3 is TGTGCCAGCAGTGGGGAGCGGGGGGCCCTCAATGAGCAGTTCTTC.

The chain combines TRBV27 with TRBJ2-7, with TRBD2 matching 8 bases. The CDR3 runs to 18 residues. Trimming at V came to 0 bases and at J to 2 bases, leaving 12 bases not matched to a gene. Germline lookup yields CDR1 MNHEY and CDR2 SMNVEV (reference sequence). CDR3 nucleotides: TGTGCCAGCAGTTTATCGGGTTTCGGGAGGGGCAACCCCTACGAGCAGTACTTC. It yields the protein CASSLSGFGRGNPYEQYF.

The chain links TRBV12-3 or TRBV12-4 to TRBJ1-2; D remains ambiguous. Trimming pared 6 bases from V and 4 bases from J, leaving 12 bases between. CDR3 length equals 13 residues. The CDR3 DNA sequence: TGTGCCAGCAGGAACTCGGGAGGCTATGGCTACACCTTC. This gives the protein CASRNSGGYGYTF.

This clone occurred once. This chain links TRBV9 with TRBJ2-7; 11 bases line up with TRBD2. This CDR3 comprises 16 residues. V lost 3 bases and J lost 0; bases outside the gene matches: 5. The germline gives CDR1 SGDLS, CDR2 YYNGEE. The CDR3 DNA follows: TGTGCCAGCAGCGCCTTAGCGGGAGGGAGCTCCTACGAGCAGTACTTC. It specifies CASSALAGGSSYEQYF.